This T cell receptor (beta chain) was retrieved from a study of blood T cell repertoires in COVID-19. Study summary: Samples of COVID-19 (acute and convalescent) were obtained from the United States, Italy and Spain. The cDNA or gDNA used as material had been derived from T cells, B-cell-depleted T cells, or PBMCs.

Libraries were prepared by immunoSEQ multiplex PCR; TCRdb keeps only in-frame clonotypes and omits some of them. The table lists around 200,000 clones, 86% of them singletons. CDR3 length equals 12 residues. V was cut by 8 bases and J by 4 bases, with 9 bases left in between. Germline loops: CDR1 MDHEN, CDR2 SYDVKM. This TCR was recovered from a man in his 70s with active or convalescent COVID-19. V usage is TRBV28 and J usage is TRBJ2-1; a possible D gene is TRBD1 (6 bases). The sample comprised peripheral blood. CDR3 region: CASWDKYNEQFF. Written as DNA, the CDR3 is TGTGCCAGCTGGGACAAGTACAATGAGCAGTTCTTC.